The clone carrying this TCR beta chain was recorded only once. Its antigen remains unidentified. These data belong to a study of blood T cells in healthy people across ages. Study outcomes and limitations: As age increased, TCR beta diversity per million T cells fell in a roughly linear fashion.

Staff drew around 10 milliliters of peripheral blood from each donor. At least 5.5 micrograms of total RNA were extracted per sample. This CDR3 has 15 residues. V shed 0 bases and J shed 2 bases, with 13 bases lying between them. CDR1 and CDR2 (germline): SQVTM, ANQGSEA. Together with a sample-barcoded 5' primer, a J-beta primer mix was included in a second PCR lasting about 7 to 11 cycles. Each CDR3 protein gets one entry after TCRdb re-called the 5' RACE reads with MiXCR. The sample has fewer than 1,000,000 distinct CDR3 sequences, about 42% seen once. This sequence was found in a man older than 75 in good health. Sequenced: blood. The chain links TRBV29-1 to TRBJ2-5; tentatively, D is TRBD2 (6 bases). The CDR3 sequence is CSVEDTSRDQETQYF. CDR3 bases: TGCAGCGTTGAAGATACTAGCAGAGATCAAGAGACCCAGTACTTC.